The TCR beta chain described here comes from a study of blood T cell repertoires in COVID-19. At the level of the study: COVID-19 samples collected from the United States, Italy and Spain covered acute and convalescent phases. The analysed material was cDNA or gDNA that came from T cells, B-cell-depleted T cells, or PBMCs.

In the original processing: Amplification with reference gene primers provided the estimates of nucleated cell counts. TCRdb keeps only in-frame clones here, not all; method: immunoSEQ multiplex PCR. V, J and clone size derive from that table, while D and trimming were established from the DNA sequence. The table has roughly 60,000 clones, approximately 75% seen once. The clonotype comes from an elderly man with acute or convalescent COVID-19. The sample comprised peripheral blood.

The CDR3 region has the DNA TGTGCCAGCAGCTTAGCTGCCAGCGTCTACACCGGGGAGCTGTTTTTT. The encoded protein is CASSLAASVYTGELFF. The chain uses TRBV11-3 and TRBJ2-2; the D is unclear. Per the germline V gene, CDR1 is SGHNT and CDR2 is YENEEA. Deletions cut 1 base from V and 3 bases from J, with 12 bases between. This CDR3 has 16 residues.